Listed below are T cell receptor beta chains from one sample, sequenced in a study of blood T cell repertoires in COVID-19. The repertoire was sequenced with immunoSEQ multiplex PCR; TCRdb's copy has only in-frame clones and lacks some. The repertoire holds approximately 140,000 clones, with 70% to 90% as singletons. Specimen: PBMCs or T cells enriched from blood (not recorded which). These receptor sequences come from a woman younger than 45 with acute COVID-19. The conserved cysteine and the conserved F or W are not part of the CDR3 here. Each record gives: J gene, clone size, V gene, CDR3 protein. Rows may omit the clone size; those that give it use once, few, many or a size class.

TRBJ2-3	NA	TRBV4-1	ASSQAQRLRGGDTQY
TRBJ1-3	NA	TRBV28	ASRDRMDSGNTIY
TRBJ2-1	NA	TRBV4-3	ASSPVPGQGSAYNEQF
TRBJ2-6	NA	TRBV6-5	ASSYSRAGANVLT
TRBJ2-3	NA	TRBV5-4	ASSRRLAGRTDTQY
TRBJ1-1	NA	TRBV4-1	ASSQDSVTGMAEAF
TRBJ2-7	NA	TRBV6-5	ASSYRLAGGPGEQY
TRBJ1-5	NA	TRBV5-1	ASSLAGGFSNQPQH
TRBJ2-2	NA	TRBV7-2	ASSRVGGELF
TRBJ2-1	NA	TRBV7-2	ASSLSPASGRYNEQF
TRBJ2-3	NA	TRBV27	ASSPGTNPGTQY
TRBJ1-4	NA	TRBV7-2	ASRRSGTVNEKLF
TRBJ2-1	NA	TRBV19	ASSIRVGLAGSISSYNEQF
TRBJ1-4	NA	TRBV28	ASSTGHKATNEKLF
TRBJ1-6	NA	TRBV5-5	ASSWGRVGDNSPLH
TRBJ2-7	NA	TRBV5-6	ASSFRDYYEQY
TRBJ2-1	NA	TRBV4-3	ASSQDYAGVSYNEQF
TRBJ2-2	NA	TRBV9	ASSATANTGELF
TRBJ1-4	NA	TRBV19	VSSSHWREKLF
TRBJ2-1	NA	TRBV19	ASSPRTSGRGPPNSQF
TRBJ2-5	NA	TRBV24-1	ATSDSGTGRATQY
TRBJ1-3	NA	TRBV30	AWKRGGTGNTIY
TRBJ2-2	NA	TRBV5-4	ASSGRDRSPGELF
TRBJ1-1	NA	TRBV2	ASKVSGGHTEAF
TRBJ1-1	NA	TRBV18	ASSPTGGDTEAF
TRBJ2-2	NA	TRBV9	ASSVPGEWDTGELF
TRBJ2-1	NA	TRBV29-1	SVVRTSGYNEQF
TRBJ1-5	few	TRBV28	ASTDRPVLNQPQH
TRBJ1-5	once	TRBV20-1	SASRLLQGATPQH
TRBJ2-7	NA	TRBV5-1	ASSYGGGSYEQY
TRBJ1-4	once	TRBV3-1/TRBV3-2	ASSQAGHDEKLF
TRBJ1-1	NA	TRBV30	AGRQGAVMNTEAF
TRBJ2-2	NA	TRBV19	ASTGPQETGELF
TRBJ2-5	NA	TRBV2	ASQRAYVAETQY
TRBJ2-2	once	TRBV5-6	ASSLVTGQGPFELF
TRBJ2-1	NA	TRBV28	ASGSGRVEQF